The 20 T cell receptor beta chains listed next were all sequenced from one sample in a study of blood T cell repertoires in COVID-19. Assay used: immunoSEQ multiplex PCR; TCRdb lists only in-frame clones, some missing. The sample carries 310,000 or so clones, more than 75% recorded once. Sequencing input: peripheral blood. These receptors came from a woman between 45 and 60 years old with acute or convalescent COVID-19.

This sequence joins TRBV27 and TRBJ1-2, with TRBD1 as a possible D gene (5 bases). V was trimmed by 0 bases and J by 3 bases, leaving 11 bases between them. The CDR3 extends over 15 amino acids. In germline, CDR1 is MNHEY, CDR2 SMNVEV (reference sequence). CDR3 amino acids: CASSLSSGGYYGYTF. The DNA for the CDR3 is TGTGCCAGCAGTTTATCGTCTGGGGGGTACTATGGCTACACCTTC.

The chain uses TRBV4-1 and TRBJ2-5; 8 bases are shared with TRBD1. The V and J ends lost 0 bases and 1 base, in that order; junction bases with no gene match: 7. The CDR3 runs 17 residues. The germline V gene encodes CDR1 MGHRA and CDR2 YSYEKL. The CDR3 here is CASSQERTGTTQETQYF. The CDR3 region has the DNA TGCGCCAGCAGCCAAGAACGGACAGGGACCACCCAAGAGACCCAGTACTTC.

The chain has TRBV24-1 and TRBJ2-3, with 7 bases matching TRBD1. The germline gives CDR1 KGHDR, CDR2 SFDVKD. V shed 2 bases and J 3 bases; nucleotides not matched to a gene: 7. This CDR3 region has 16 residues. CDR3 in DNA: TGTGCCACCAGTGATTCCTCACGACAGGGTACAGATACGCAGTATTTT. Amino acids: CATSDSSRQGTDTQYF.

V usage is TRBV27 and J usage is TRBJ2-7; 8 bases are shared with TRBD1. Losses at the gene ends were 3 bases for V and 3 bases for J; bases not matched to a gene: 10. Germline CDR1 MNHEY, CDR2 SMNVEV (reference sequence). The CDR3 loop spans 16 amino acids. CDR3 residues: CASSLLSGTGFYEQYF. DNA for the CDR3: TGTGCCAGCAGTTTGTTATCCGGGACAGGATTCTACGAGCAGTACTTC.

This rearrangement joins TRBV28 to TRBJ2-6; perhaps TRBD1 as D (6 bases). CDR1 MDHEN and CDR2 SYDVKM come from the germline V gene. The CDR3 covers 15 residues. V was pared by 5 bases and J by 2 bases, with 10 bases between. The CDR3 sequence: CASSRTGPGANVLTF. CDR3 DNA: TGTGCCAGCAGTCGTACAGGGCCTGGGGCCAACGTCCTGACTTTC.

This clone was seen only once. The chain recombines TRBV5-3 with TRBJ1-6; a possible D gene is TRBD1 (6 bases). TRBV5-3 is designated an ORF whose function remains uncertain. V dropped 5 bases and J dropped 0 bases, with 12 bases sitting between them. The CDR3 loop spans 16 amino acids. The CDR3 reads CARSPTGSSYNSPLHF. CDR3 sequence (DNA): TGTGCCAGAAGTCCAACAGGGAGCTCCTATAATTCACCCCTCCACTTT.

V usage is TRBV4-1 and J usage is TRBJ2-2; 7 nucleotides match TRBD2. The CDR3 contains 16 residues. V lost 2 bases and J lost 0; bases outside the gene matches: 3. Per germline, CDR1 MGHRA and CDR2 YSYEKL. The CDR3 loop is CASSQSSGTNTGELFF. CDR3 nucleotide sequence: TGCGCCAGCAGCCAATCGAGCGGGACGAACACCGGGGAGCTGTTTTTT.

CDR3 region: CASSLGDATNEKLFF. In DNA, the CDR3 is TGTGCCAGCAGTTTAGGAGACGCAACTAATGAAAAACTGTTTTTT. V is TRBV27 and J is TRBJ1-4; D unresolved. Germline V gene lookup returns CDR1 MNHEY and CDR2 SMNVEV (reference sequence). This CDR3 has 15 residues. Trimming cost V 2 bases and J 0 bases, with 7 bases left between them.

Remarks on this clone: At one end the junction does not follow the germline gene, possibly because of a read error. V gene TRBV6-1 combines with J gene TRBJ2-3; 9 bases match TRBD2. The CDR3 runs to 16 residues. Germline assignment: CDR1 MNHNS and CDR2 SASEGT. CDR3 bases: TGTGCCAGCAGTCAAGCAGTAGCGGGAGGCACAGATACGCAGTATTTT. It is translated as CASSQAVAGGTDTQYF.

V gene TRBV7-6 combines with J gene TRBJ1-2, with D maybe TRBD1 (6 bases). The length of the CDR3 is 13 residues. The V gene lost 2 bases and the J gene lost 6 bases, with 10 bases spanning the gap. Looked up from germline, CDR1 is SGHVS and CDR2 is FNYEAQ. The CDR3 DNA follows: TGTGCCAGCAGCTTAACAGGGTGGAATGGCTACACCTTC. Residues: CASSLTGWNGYTF.

This clone was observed a single time. This chain uses TRBV24-1 with TRBJ1-2; 8 positions agree with TRBD1. Germline loops: CDR1 KGHDR, CDR2 SFDVKD. The CDR3 spans 16 residues. With 3 bases clipped from V and 3 bases from J, the junction kept 8 bases outside the gene matches. The CDR3 DNA is TGTGCCACCAGTGATGCCCCCGGACAGGGAGACTATGGCTACACCTTC. This encodes CATSDAPGQGDYGYTF.

The chain carries TRBV2 and TRBJ1-2; 8 bases agree with TRBD1. The germline gives CDR1 SNHLY, CDR2 FYNNEI. The CDR3 has 15 amino acids. With V trimmed by 2 bases and J by 4 bases, 6 bases remained unmatched. This chain's CDR3 is CASSEWTGTVYGYTF. The CDR3 DNA reads TGTGCCAGCAGTGAATGGACAGGGACTGTCTATGGCTACACCTTC.

The chain carries TRBV5-4 and TRBJ2-1; 10 nucleotides agree with TRBD2. The germline CDR1 and CDR2 sequences are SGHNT and YYREEE (reference sequence). The CDR3 extends over 18 amino acids. V lost 0 bases, J lost 0 bases, and 6 bases stayed unmatched. The CDR3 nucleotides are TGTGCCAGCAGCTTGGGCGGTAGCGGGAGGCCCTCCTACAATGAGCAGTTCTTC. It encodes CASSLGGSGRPSYNEQFF.

Concerning this clone: Relative to the germline gene, one junction end is altered; a read error may explain this. At the DNA level, this CDR3 is encoded by other sequences in the same sample as well. CDR3 coding DNA: TGTGCCAGCAGCTTATCCCACAGGGGGCACTCCTATAATGAGCAGTTCTTC. It is translated as CASSLSHRGHSYNEQFF. This sequence joins TRBV7-3 and TRBJ2-1; 9 bases agree with TRBD1. The CDR3 contains 17 residues. Germline values: CDR1 SGHTA, CDR2 FQGTGA.

This clone is a singleton in its sample. J is TRBJ1-4 and V is TRBV28; 9 bases line up with TRBD1. The CDR3 loop spans 15 amino acids. CDR1 is MDHEN and CDR2 is SYDVKM in the germline V gene. Germline trimming cut 5 bases from V and 6 bases from J; bases unmatched to any gene: 7. The CDR3 DNA reads TGTGCCAGCAGTGTACAGGGGGCCTCAGATGAAAAACTGTTTTTT. This codes for CASSVQGASDEKLFF.

J is TRBJ2-7 and V is TRBV6-2 or TRBV6-3; 8 bases are a match to TRBD2. Germline assignment: CDR1 MNHEY and CDR2 SVGEGT. CDR3 length: 17 residues. J lost 1 base, V lost 4 bases, and 12 bases had no gene match. For the CDR3, the DNA is TGTGCCAGCAGTTCTGGGACTAGAGGGCGGAGGTCCTACGAGCAGTACTTC. Its translation: CASSSGTRGRRSYEQYF.

This chain uses TRBV27 with TRBJ2-7; 7 positions match TRBD1. The germline CDR1 and CDR2 sequences are MNHEY and SMNVEV (reference sequence). After removal of 8 bases from V and 3 bases from J, the junction contained 7 bases not matched to a gene. The CDR3 is made up of 13 amino acids. CDR3 DNA: TGTGCCAGCCGGGGACAGAGAAACTACGAGCAGTACTTC. Its protein is CASRGQRNYEQYF.

The chain joins TRBV5-1 to TRBJ1-2; 12 bases map to TRBD1. This CDR3 is 15 amino acids long. Germline-derived CDR1 and CDR2 are SGHRS and YFSETQ. The junction had 9 bases not matched to a gene; V was cut back by 4 bases and J by 8 bases. The CDR3 spells CASSPGTGGAGGYTF. CDR3 bases: TGCGCCAGCAGCCCAGGGACAGGGGGCGCTGGAGGCTACACCTTC.

This clone was seen more than once but under ten times. The chain couples TRBV24-1 to TRBJ1-1; no firm D call. There are 15 residues in the CDR3. In germline, CDR1 is KGHDR, CDR2 SFDVKD. The germline V and J ends were trimmed by 2 bases and 2 bases, with 11 bases remaining between them. In nucleotides, the CDR3 is TGTGCCACCAGTGATTCACAGAGATCCAACACTGAAGCTTTCTTT. This translates into CATSDSQRSNTEAFF.

The chain combines TRBV7-2 with TRBJ2-4; possible D gene TRBD1, 5 bases. This CDR3 has 14 amino acids. Germline CDR1 and CDR2: SGHTA and FQGNSA. V shed 5 bases and J shed 1 base, with 9 bases lying between them. The DNA for the CDR3 is TGTGCCAGCAGCCCAGGGATGGCCAAAAACATTCAGTACTTC. Encoded protein: CASSPGMAKNIQYF.